The 19 T cell receptor beta chains in this list originate from one sample, sequenced in a study of T cell responses to AZD1222 COVID-19 vaccine. Repertoires were generated with immunoSEQ multiplex PCR, while TCRdb's copy carries only in-frame clones and drops some. The repertoire holds 95,000 to 150,000 clones, with around 90% as singletons. This material consisted of peripheral blood, taken on day 0 of AZD1222 vaccination. These receptor sequences come from an adult in good health.

The chain combines TRBV7-9 with TRBJ2-7; D uncertain. Germline CDR1 SEHNR, CDR2 FQNEAQ (reference sequence). The CDR3 extends over 14 amino acids. Trimming took off 1 base at V and 2 bases at J, with 9 bases between the two ends. The chain's CDR3 is CASSLDGLTYEQYF. The CDR3 DNA is TGTGCCAGCAGCTTAGATGGTCTCACCTACGAGCAGTACTTC.

The chain carries TRBV2 and TRBJ1-1, with D possibly TRBD1 on 5 matching bases. Trimming removed 8 bases at V and 1 base at J, with 17 bases between. Germline V gives CDR1 SNHLY, CDR2 FYNNEI. The CDR3 covers 15 residues. CDR3 amino acids: CASSWGVAKNTEAFF. CDR3 in DNA: TGTGCCAGCTCCTGGGGGGTAGCGAAGAACACTGAAGCTTTCTTT.

The chain carries TRBV9 and TRBJ1-2, with TRBD1 matching over 7 bases. Unmatched junction bases numbered 8, after V lost 4 bases and J lost 2 bases. From germline, CDR1 is SGDLS and CDR2 YYNGEE. This CDR3 comprises 15 residues. CDR3 in amino acids: CASSYPTGTNYGYTF. The CDR3 DNA sequence: TGTGCCAGCAGCTACCCGACAGGGACGAACTATGGCTACACCTTC.

The chain joins TRBV7-9 to TRBJ1-5, with D possibly being TRBD1 (5 bases). V was trimmed by 4 bases and J by 0 bases, leaving 13 bases between them. Germline V lookup: CDR1 SEHNR, CDR2 FQNEAQ (reference sequence). This CDR3 spans 16 amino acids. CDR3: CASSSGSGSSNQPQHF. Here the CDR3 DNA reads TGTGCCAGCAGCTCCGGGTCAGGGTCTAGCAATCAGCCCCAGCATTTT. Filled out from reference TRBV7-9 and TRBJ1-5, the complete variable domain reads DTGVSQNPRHKITKRGQNVTFRCDPISEHNRLYWYRQTLGQGPEFLTYFQNEAQLEKSRLLSDRFSAERPKGSFSTLEIQRTEQGDSAMYLCASSSGSGSSNQPQHFGDGTRLSIL.

This rearrangement joins TRBV18 to TRBJ1-1; TRBD1 agrees at 11 bases. V shed 3 bases, J shed 6 bases, and the junction held 12 bases outside the gene matches. CDR1 is KGHSH and CDR2 is LQKENI in the germline V gene. The CDR3 runs 17 residues. The CDR3 nucleotides are TGTGCCAGCTCACCGTTCGGACAGGGGGCAACGGGCTCTGAAGCTTTCTTT. Translation: CASSPFGQGATGSEAFF.

CDR3 residues: CASSEGQGWGGYTF. The CDR3 DNA sequence: TGTGCCAGCAGCGAGGGACAGGGGTGGGGTGGCTACACCTTC. The J gene is TRBJ1-2, the V gene TRBV7-9, with 10 bases that match TRBD1. Germline lookup yields CDR1 SEHNR and CDR2 FQNEAQ (reference sequence). The CDR3 has 14 residues. Losses at the gene ends were 5 bases for V and 7 bases for J; bases not matched to a gene: 7.

This clone was seen a few times. This chain joins TRBV27 and TRBJ2-1; the match to TRBD2 covers 15 bases. CDR3 length equals 20 residues. V shed 4 bases and J 7 bases; nucleotides not matched to a gene: 17. Germline CDR1 reads MNHEY; CDR2 reads SMNVEV (reference sequence). CDR3 coding DNA: TGTGCCAGCAGTTCACTCTACCAGGGACTAGCGGGAGGATACCATAATGAGCAGTTCTTC. Its protein product is CASSSLYQGLAGGYHNEQFF.

V gene TRBV11-3 combines with J gene TRBJ2-1; TRBD2 might be the D (5 bases). The V end was cut by 0 bases, the J end by 2 bases, with 8 bases between. The V gene's germline CDR1 is SGHNT and CDR2 YENEEA. The CDR3 extends over 15 amino acids. The CDR3 spells CASSLDLEAYNEQFF. The CDR3 nucleotides are TGTGCCAGCAGCTTAGATCTGGAGGCCTACAATGAGCAGTTCTTC.

The chain uses TRBV19 and TRBJ1-4; D call uncertain. The CDR3 is made up of 12 amino acids. V was shortened by 4 bases and J by 8 bases, with 8 bases between the two germline ends. CDR1 is LNHDA, CDR2 SQIVND, per germline (reference sequence). The CDR3 region is CASSTLGEKLFF. The CDR3 DNA sequence: TGTGCCAGTAGTACGCTCGGCGAAAAACTGTTTTTT. The complete variable domain, with remaining parts taken from reference TRBV19 and TRBJ1-4, reads DGGITQSPKYLFRKEGQNVTLSCEQNLNHDAMYWYRQDPGQGLRLIYYSQIVNDFQKGDIAEGYSVSREKKESFPLTVTSAQKNPTAFYLCASSTLGEKLFFGSGTQLSVL.

CDR3 sequence (DNA): TGTGCCAGCAGCCCGCACGGTATCGGTGAGCAGTTCTTC. Encoded protein: CASSPHGIGEQFF. This rearrangement joins TRBV5-6 to TRBJ2-1; no firm D call. V lost 4 bases and J lost 9, with 14 bases in between. The CDR3 is made up of 13 amino acids. Germline V gene data show CDR1 as SGHDT and CDR2 as YYEEEE.

The rearrangement uses TRBV21-1 and TRBJ1-1; whether TRBD1, the table's D call, matches the DNA was not checked. TRBV21-1 is a known pseudogene. The CDR3 sequence is 17 residues long. The CDR3 here is CASSKQGALFYLTEAFF. CDR3 bases: TGTGCCAGCAGCAAACAGGGGGCTCTATTTTATCTCACTGAAGCTTTCTTT.

This chain links TRBV7-9 with TRBJ1-3; no firm D call. V lost 8 bases, J lost 0 bases, and 11 bases lay in between. Germline CDR1 SEHNR, CDR2 FQNEAQ (reference sequence). The CDR3 runs to 14 residues. CDR3 in amino acids: CASLGVGSGNTIYF. The CDR3 DNA sequence: TGTGCCAGCCTTGGGGTGGGCTCTGGAAACACCATATATTTT.

The gene calls are TRBV11-2 and TRBJ1-1; no clear D gene. Germline V gene lookup returns CDR1 SGHAT and CDR2 FQNNGV. The CDR3 has 14 residues. V was clipped by 5 bases and J by 4 bases, with 14 bases between them. CDR3 coding DNA: TGTGCCAGCAGCCGCCTAGGTTGGTTCACTGAAGCTTTCTTT. It is translated as CASSRLGWFTEAFF.

V gene TRBV10-3 combines with J gene TRBJ2-7; TRBD2 aligns across 13 bases. The V gene end was trimmed by 0 bases and the J gene end by 9 bases; junction bases not matched to a gene: 8. Looked up from germline, CDR1 is ENHRY and CDR2 is SYGVKD. CDR3 length: 16 residues. The CDR3 spells CAISESGLAGDLAQYF. The DNA of the CDR3 is TGTGCCATCAGTGAGTCCGGACTAGCGGGAGACCTGGCGCAGTACTTC.

CDR3: CASSLQGAGQPQHF. Written as DNA, the CDR3 is TGTGCCAGCAGCCTACAGGGGGCGGGTCAGCCCCAGCATTTT. The V gene is TRBV27, the J gene TRBJ1-5; 9 bases match TRBD1. This CDR3 contains 14 residues. Trimming took 6 bases from V and 6 from J; bases not matched to a gene: 6. Germline CDR1 is MNHEY and CDR2 is SMNVEV (reference sequence).

This chain connects TRBV3-1 (or the pseudogene TRBV3-2) to TRBJ2-2, with 8 nucleotides matching TRBD1. The CDR3 loop spans 13 amino acids. Germline loops: CDR1 LGHDT, CDR2 YNNKEL (reference sequence). The trim removed 4 bases at V and 8 bases at J, leaving 3 bases unmatched. CDR3 region: CASSLQGAGELFF. CDR3 coding DNA: TGTGCCAGCAGCCTTCAGGGGGCAGGGGAGCTGTTTTTT.

V gene TRBV15 combines with J gene TRBJ1-4, with TRBD1 as a possible D gene (6 bases). CDR3 size: 15 residues. V was trimmed by 0 bases and J by 5 bases, leaving 10 bases between them. CDR1 and CDR2 (germline): LNHNV, YYDKDF (reference sequence). DNA of the CDR3: TGTGCCACCAGCAGAGATGACAGGTTAAATGAAAAACTGTTTTTT. Translated: CATSRDDRLNEKLFF.

This rearrangement joins TRBV20-1 to TRBJ2-2; perhaps TRBD1 as D (6 bases). The CDR3 extends over 16 amino acids. Germline loops: CDR1 DFQATT, CDR2 SNEGSKA (reference sequence). V gave up 5 bases and J gave up 0 bases, with 16 bases separating them. CDR3 sequence reads: CSAGGGPYSNTGELFF. The CDR3 DNA reads as TGCAGTGCTGGTGGGGGCCCATACTCGAACACCGGGGAGCTGTTTTTT.

V gene TRBV18 combines with J gene TRBJ2-7, with 7 bases aligning to TRBD2. The V gene end was trimmed by 0 bases and the J gene end by 3 bases; junction bases not matched to a gene: 2. CDR3 size: 14 residues. The V gene's germline CDR1 is KGHSH and CDR2 LQKENI. The chain's CDR3 is CASSPPPGGYEQYF. CDR3 nucleotides: TGTGCCAGCTCACCACCCCCGGGAGGCTACGAGCAGTACTTC.